A single sample is the source of the 13 T cell receptor beta chains below, sequenced in a study of blood T cell repertoires in COVID-19. Profiled with immunoSEQ multiplex PCR; TCRdb holds only in-frame clones, not every one. The data contain around 180,000 clones, 65% to 85% of them singletons. The sequenced sample was peripheral blood. The receptors were gathered from a woman under 40 with acute or convalescent COVID-19.

V gene TRBV5-1 combines with J gene TRBJ2-7, with TRBD1 matching 8 bases. The CDR3 length is 16 residues. V lost 4 bases, J lost 0 bases, and 9 bases stayed unmatched. From germline, CDR1 is SGHRS and CDR2 YFSETQ. CDR3: CASSKAGGASSYEQYF. CDR3 bases: TGCGCCAGCAGCAAGGCAGGGGGCGCGTCCTCCTACGAGCAGTACTTC. The variable domain in full, completed from reference TRBV5-1 and TRBJ2-7, reads KAGVTQTPRYLIKTRGQQVTLSCSPISGHRSVSWYQQTPGQGLQFLFEYFSETQRNKGNFPGRFSGRQFSNSRSEMNVSTLELGDSALYLCASSKAGGASSYEQYFGPGTRLTVT.

This clone was counted only a few times. V usage is TRBV20-1 and J usage is TRBJ1-4; D remains ambiguous. The CDR3 covers 11 residues. Germline CDR1 and CDR2: DFQATT and SNEGSKA (reference sequence). Trimming left V 1 base short and J 7 bases short, with 4 bases between. The CDR3 loop reads CSARVLEKLFF. The CDR3 DNA reads TGCAGTGCTAGAGTACTTGAAAAACTGTTTTTT.

This clone is medium-sized by share. V is TRBV5-4 and J is TRBJ1-2, with 7 bases that match TRBD1. Losses at the gene ends were 4 bases for V and 10 bases for J; bases not matched to a gene: 4. The CDR3 has 11 residues. CDR1 is SGHNT and CDR2 is YYREEE in the germline V gene (reference sequence). The CDR3 is CASSVTGAYTF. Here the CDR3 DNA reads TGTGCCAGCAGCGTCACAGGGGCCTACACCTTC.

The rearrangement links TRBV7-4 to TRBJ1-6, with 7 bases that match TRBD1. Germline CDR1 reads SGHVT; CDR2 reads SQSDAQ. This CDR3 spans 18 amino acids. The V and J ends lost 8 bases and 5 bases, in that order; junction bases with no gene match: 18. The CDR3 bases are TGTGCCAGCCGTCAGGAGGGACAGATAATACACAATAATTCACCCCTCCACTTT. The encoded protein is CASRQEGQIIHNNSPLHF.

Comments on this clone: The sample holds other DNA sequences that translate to the same CDR3. This chain uses TRBV7-9 with TRBJ2-5; 8 bases align to TRBD2. Trimming took 4 bases from V and 5 from J; bases not matched to a gene: 6. Germline CDR1 reads SEHNR; CDR2 reads FQNEAQ (reference sequence). The CDR3 length is 14 residues. CDR3 amino acids: CASSSGLAGETQYF. For the CDR3, the DNA is TGTGCCAGCAGCTCCGGACTAGCAGGGGAGACCCAGTACTTC.

The chain is built from TRBV27 and TRBJ2-7; 10 bases line up with TRBD1. Germline assignment: CDR1 MNHEY and CDR2 SMNVEV (reference sequence). This CDR3 contains 17 residues. V shed 3 bases, J shed 3 bases, and the junction held 11 bases outside the gene matches. This CDR3 is CASSFTVAGTGVYEQYF. CDR3 coding DNA: TGTGCCAGCAGTTTTACCGTGGCCGGGACAGGGGTCTACGAGCAGTACTTC.

The chain has TRBV5-1 and TRBJ2-1, with TRBD2 as a possible D gene (7 bases). Per germline, CDR1 SGHRS and CDR2 YFSETQ. The CDR3 is 19 residues long. V was cut by 2 bases and J by 5 bases, with 26 bases left in between. CDR3 amino acids: CASSFGVLAGASWNNEQFF. CDR3 coding DNA: TGCGCCAGCAGCTTTGGGGTCCTGGCGGGGGCTAGTTGGAACAATGAGCAGTTCTTC.

This chain links TRBV9 with TRBJ2-7, with D hard to call. The CDR3 loop spans 11 amino acids. Germline V gene data show CDR1 as SGDLS and CDR2 as YYNGEE. Trimming pared 4 bases from V and 5 bases from J, leaving 7 bases between. CDR3 loop: CASSRSHEQYF. The CDR3 coding sequence is TGTGCCAGCAGCCGGAGCCACGAGCAGTACTTC. Supplemented by reference TRBV9 and TRBJ2-7, the full variable domain reads DSGVTQTPKHLITATGQRVTLRCSPRSGDLSVYWYQQSLDQGLQFLIQYYNGEERAKGNILERFSAQQFPDLHSELNLSSLELGDSALYFCASSRSHEQYFGPGTRLTVT.

This sequence joins TRBV5-1 and TRBJ2-5, with D maybe TRBD2 (5 bases). Germline V CDR1 and CDR2: SGHRS, YFSETQ. V was trimmed by 0 bases and J by 5 bases, leaving 14 bases between them. The CDR3 length is 15 residues. The CDR3 loop reads CASSLDPSPVETQYF. CDR3 in DNA: TGCGCCAGCAGCTTGGACCCTAGCCCCGTGGAGACCCAGTACTTC.

With regard to this clone: The junction departs from the called germline gene at one end, perhaps through a read error. This chain connects TRBV7-7 to TRBJ2-2; D tentatively reads TRBD1 or TRBD2 (5 bases each). The CDR3 is 14 amino acids. Germline values: CDR1 SSHAT, CDR2 FNYEAQ (reference sequence). The CDR3 DNA is TGTGCTAGCAGCTTAGCGCAGGGTACCGGGGAGCTGTTTTTT. Amino acids: CASSLAQGTGELFF.

This chain connects TRBV6-4 to TRBJ2-7, with D possibly being TRBD2 (6 bases). V was shortened by 0 bases and J by 1 base, with 16 bases between the two germline ends. Germline V gene lookup returns CDR1 MRHNA and CDR2 SNTAGT. The CDR3 covers 17 residues. The CDR3 region has the DNA TGTGCCAGCAGTGACTCGATCGGACGGCGGGAATCCTACGAGCAGTACTTC. Its translation is CASSDSIGRRESYEQYF.

The chain combines TRBV15 with TRBJ1-1; D might be TRBD1 (6 bases). The CDR3 contains 14 residues. V shed 3 bases and J shed 0 bases, with 8 bases lying between them. The germline CDR1 and CDR2 sequences are LNHNV and YYDKDF (reference sequence). The CDR3 bases are TGTGCCACCAGCAGCAGGGGCGTGAACACTGAAGCTTTCTTT. It codes for CATSSRGVNTEAFF. Variable domain in full (rest from reference TRBV15 and TRBJ1-1): DAMVIQNPRYQVTQFGKPVTLSCSQTLNHNVMYWYQQKSSQAPKLLFHYYDKDFNNEADTPDNFQSRRPNTSFCFLDIRSPGLGDTAMYLCATSSRGVNTEAFFGQGTRLTVV.

The CDR3 protein is CASSIDRRTGGDEAFF. DNA of the CDR3: TGTGCCAGTAGTATAGATCGACGCACAGGGGGCGATGAAGCTTTCTTT. The chain combines TRBV19 with TRBJ1-1, with 9 bases matching TRBD1. Germline values: CDR1 LNHDA, CDR2 SQIVND (reference sequence). Losses at the gene ends were 0 bases for V and 7 bases for J; bases not matched to a gene: 9. The length of the CDR3 is 16 residues.